This TCR beta chain was obtained from a study of control samples from healthy donors and cancer patients. The method was immunoSEQ multiplex PCR; TCRdb's version includes in-frame clones alone and lacks a portion of them. This table has about 98,000 clones, roughly 86% appearing once. Trimming stripped 0 bases from V and 2 bases from J, with 21 bases between. Germline loops: CDR1 LNHNV, CDR2 YYDKDF (reference sequence). The CDR3 consists of 19 residues. This TCR derives from a man in his 60s in good health. The rearrangement links TRBV15 to TRBJ2-3; D tentatively reads TRBD1 or TRBD2 (7 bases each). The sample taken for sequencing was blood. This CDR3 is CATSRDYGLVEGATDTQYF. Here the CDR3 DNA reads TGTGCCACCAGCAGAGATTACGGACTAGTGGAGGGGGCCACAGATACGCAGTATTTT.